This T cell receptor beta chain was captured by sequencing in a study of CD8 T cells in Susac syndrome. About 0.45 to 1 ug RNA was reverse transcribed with random hexamers. MiXCR was run by TCRdb on the immunoSEQ multiplex PCR reads, yielding one entry per CDR3 protein. This sample has some 60,000 distinct CDR3 sequences, with approximately 90% found just once. The authors sequenced TCR beta from blood CD8+ and CD4+ T cells. Negative isolation was used for CD8+ and CD4+ T cells, and FACS enrichment was applied to TEMRA cells. V trimming: 1 base; J trimming: 6 bases; junction bases outside the gene matches: 16. CDR1 is MDHEN, CDR2 SYDVKM, per germline. This CDR3 is built from 18 residues.

The chain joins TRBV28 to TRBJ2-3; 7 bases are shared with TRBD2. The receptor's source is a human donor in good health. Sequencing input: CD8+ T cells from PBMCs. The DNA for the CDR3 is TGTGCCAGCAGTTTATCGCGCGCTGGGGGGGAGGGGCGCGATACGCAGTATTTT. Translating gives CASSLSRAGGEGRDTQYF.